The next 20 T cell receptor beta chains were all read from a single sample in a study of vaccination and CD4 T cells after COVID-19. With the Oncomine TCR Beta short-read assay, DNA from cultured CD4+ T cells was sequenced. Cultured CD4+ T cells were the source of extracted genomic DNA. TCRdb used MiXCR to reprocess the PCR reads, holding one entry per CDR3 protein. The sample consists of some 6,900 distinct CDR3 sequences, roughly 33% of them appearing once. The antigens of these receptors remain unknown. Stated treatment: roughly 11-day PBMC culture with coronavirus spike peptide pools or control peptides (ViraFEST assay). Before the COVID-19 pandemic (2011-2018), CD4+ T cells were obtained from the unexposed donor. The specimen was CD4+ T cells from blood, cultured in vitro. The receptor source for this set is a human donor in good health.

The chain employs TRBV6-2 or TRBV6-3 and TRBJ2-7; TRBD1 is a possible D gene (5 bases). The CDR3 covers 13 residues. Germline V gene sequence: CDR1 MNHEY, CDR2 SVGEGT. The V end lost 11 bases, the J end lost 5 bases, and 19 bases lay between the germline ends. The CDR3 spells CASLGLPRDEQYF. The CDR3 nucleotides read TGTGCCTCCTTGGGGCTTCCCCGTGACGAGCAGTACTTC.

This chain joins TRBV19 and TRBJ1-5; D ambiguous. This CDR3 contains 13 residues. With 8 bases removed from V and 1 base from J, the gap between germline ends came to 9 bases. Germline V lookup: CDR1 LNHDA, CDR2 SQIVND (reference sequence). CDR3 DNA sequence: TGTGCCAGTGGACGCCCGAGCAATCAGCCCCAGCATTTT. Protein product: CASGRPSNQPQHF.

The genes are TRBV6-1 and TRBJ2-3; no definite D call. V was cut by 3 bases and J by 4 bases, with 5 bases left in between. Germline V gene data show CDR1 as MNHNS and CDR2 as SASEGT. The CDR3 sequence is 12 residues long. The CDR3, as DNA: TGTGCCAGCAGTGACCCCCCAGATACGCAGTATTTT. This translates into CASSDPPDTQYF.

This clonotype was counted a few times. V gene TRBV6-1 combines with J gene TRBJ1-6; the D gene is possibly TRBD1 (6 bases). Germline V CDR1 and CDR2: MNHNS, SASEGT. Trimming took off 6 bases at V and 14 bases at J, with 20 bases between the two ends. CDR3 length: 14 amino acids. CDR3 loop: CASRRTHRQVTLHF. DNA for the CDR3: TGTGCCAGCAGACGTACGCACAGACAGGTTACCCTCCACTTT.

The chain employs TRBV7-6 and TRBJ2-1, with D unclear. With 0 bases removed from V and 6 bases from J, the gap between germline ends came to 6 bases. CDR1 and CDR2 from the germline V gene are SGHVS and FNYEAQ. The CDR3 runs to 13 residues. In DNA, the CDR3 is TGTGCCAGCAGCTTAGCGGAAATCAATGAGCAGTTCTTC. Protein: CASSLAEINEQFF.

The chain combines TRBV6-5 with TRBJ2-7; D may match TRBD1 or TRBD2 (5 bases each). This CDR3 has 15 amino acids. Trimming stripped 4 bases from V and 2 bases from J, with 15 bases between. Germline assignment: CDR1 MNHEY and CDR2 SVGAGI. The CDR3 here is CASSSPTGRAYEQYF. The DNA for the CDR3 is TGTGCCAGCAGTTCCCCTACGGGGCGAGCCTACGAGCAGTACTTC.

The chain is built from TRBV20-1 and TRBJ2-7; 9 nucleotides agree with TRBD1. V was clipped by 3 bases and J by 4 bases; unmatched bases: 7. The CDR3 length is 14 residues. Germline values: CDR1 DFQATT, CDR2 SNEGSKA (reference sequence). The chain's CDR3 is CSARDRGSGYEQYF. The CDR3, as DNA: TGCAGTGCTAGGGACAGGGGATCGGGATACGAGCAGTACTTC.

The CDR3 nucleotides read TGTGCCAGCAGCCTGGGGACAGGGCTCCAAGAGACCCAGTACTTC. Protein: CASSLGTGLQETQYF. The chain has TRBV7-3 and TRBJ2-5; 9 bases match TRBD1. Germline V gene sequence: CDR1 SGHTA, CDR2 FQGTGA. The V and J ends lost 5 bases and 1 base, in that order; junction bases with no gene match: 5. The CDR3 has 15 residues.

On this clonotype: An end of the junction does not agree with germline; a read error may underlie this. The V and J genes are TRBV7-8 and TRBJ2-7; no firm D call. CDR3 length: 14 residues. From germline, CDR1 is SGHVS and CDR2 FQNEAQ. The CDR3 reads CASSLGAATYEQCF. The CDR3 DNA reads TGTGCCAGCAGCTTAGGGGCGGCTACCTACGAGCAGTGCTTC.

The J gene is TRBJ1-6, the V gene TRBV14; D not certain. Trimming took off 5 bases at V and 10 bases at J, with 9 bases between the two ends. This CDR3 has 12 residues. CDR1 is SGHDN, CDR2 FVKESK, per germline. The CDR3 nucleotides are TGTGCCAGCAGCATTCGTCAGTCACCCCTCCACTTT. It translates to CASSIRQSPLHF.

This clonotype is termed medium-sized. The chain recombines TRBV7-2 with TRBJ1-2; 9 bases map to TRBD1. The CDR3 runs to 14 residues. The ends lost 5 bases at V and 6 bases at J; junction bases unmatched: 7. CDR1 and CDR2 (germline): SGHTA, FQGNSA. The CDR3: CASSPTGGGNGYTF. For the CDR3, the DNA is TGTGCCAGCAGCCCAACAGGGGGCGGTAATGGCTACACCTTC.

This clonotype is termed medium-sized. This chain joins TRBV20-1 and TRBJ1-5; D is undetermined. Germline-derived CDR1 and CDR2 are DFQATT and SNEGSKA (reference sequence). The CDR3 length is 12 residues. The V gene lost 3 bases and the J gene lost 4 bases, with 7 bases spanning the gap. CDR3 in DNA: TGCAGTGCTAGTCTCGGAAATCAGCCCCAGCATTTT. This translates into CSASLGNQPQHF.

This clonotype was recorded a few times. The V gene is TRBV20-1, the J gene TRBJ2-6, with a possible D match to TRBD2 (5 bases). This CDR3 comprises 15 residues. Germline lookup yields CDR1 DFQATT and CDR2 SNEGSKA (reference sequence). Trimming pared 4 bases from V and 0 bases from J, leaving 10 bases between. The CDR3 sequence is CSANGGSSGANVLTF. CDR3 nucleotide sequence: TGCAGTGCTAACGGAGGAAGCTCTGGGGCCAACGTCCTGACTTTC.

The chain uses TRBV10-3 and TRBJ1-5; the D gene is possibly TRBD1 (5 bases). This CDR3 is built from 14 residues. Germline CDR1 ENHRY, CDR2 SYGVKD. V was clipped by 10 bases and J by 3 bases, with 16 bases between them. The CDR3 nucleotides read TGTGCCACCTCCCTGGGCAGGGACAATCAGCCCCAGCATTTT. This codes for CATSLGRDNQPQHF.

The J gene is TRBJ1-2, the V gene TRBV10-3, with D hard to call. V was clipped by 11 bases and J by 3 bases, with 16 bases between them. Looked up from germline, CDR1 is ENHRY and CDR2 is SYGVKD. The CDR3 runs to 13 residues. The CDR3 loop reads CARRASGDYGYTF. CDR3 nucleotides: TGTGCCCGCCGGGCCAGTGGGGACTATGGCTACACCTTC.

This clonotype was seen more than once but under ten times. The gene calls are TRBV7-2 and TRBJ1-5; TRBD1 agrees at 7 bases. V trimming: 2 bases; J trimming: 3 bases; junction bases outside the gene matches: 4. This CDR3 has 15 residues. Per germline, CDR1 SGHTA and CDR2 FQGNSA. CDR3 DNA: TGTGCCAGCAGCTTACACAGGGGTTCCAATCAGCCCCAGCATTTT. Translated: CASSLHRGSNQPQHF. Variable domain in full (rest from reference TRBV7-2 and TRBJ1-5): GAGVSQSPSNKVTEKGKDVELRCDPISGHTALYWYRQSLGQGLEFLIYFQGNSAPDKSGLPSDRFSAERTGGSVSTLTIQRTQQEDSAVYLCASSLHRGSNQPQHFGDGTRLSIL.

The chain recombines TRBV7-2 with TRBJ2-3, with D unclear. Germline V gene data show CDR1 as SGHTA and CDR2 as FQGNSA. The V and J ends lost 5 bases and 2 bases respectively, with 5 bases between them. This CDR3 has 12 amino acids. The CDR3 loop is CASSPYTDTQYF. The CDR3 coding sequence is TGTGCCAGCAGCCCATACACAGATACGCAGTATTTT. Together with reference TRBV7-2 and TRBJ2-3, the CDR3 gives the full variable domain: GAGVSQSPSNKVTEKGKDVELRCDPISGHTALYWYRQSLGQGLEFLIYFQGNSAPDKSGLPSDRFSAERTGGSVSTLTIQRTQQEDSAVYLCASSPYTDTQYFGPGTRLTVL.

This clonotype was seen a few times. This chain uses TRBV6-2 or TRBV6-3 with TRBJ2-7, with D uncertain. The germline V gene encodes CDR1 MNHEY and CDR2 SVGEGT. The V and J ends lost 6 bases and 6 bases respectively, with 12 bases between them. The CDR3 covers 12 residues. The CDR3, as DNA: TGTGCCAGCAGCCCCCCGGGCGGCGAGCAGTACTTC. Amino acid sequence: CASSPPGGEQYF.

This clonotype has a handful of counts. The gene calls are TRBV28 and TRBJ2-5; maybe TRBD1 (5 bases). V was cut by 4 bases and J by 1 base, with 10 bases left in between. The CDR3 is 14 residues long. CDR1 MDHEN and CDR2 SYDVKM come from the germline V gene. The CDR3, as DNA: TGTGCCAGCAGTTACGACAGTCTCCAAGAGACCCAGTACTTC. This codes for CASSYDSLQETQYF.

The V call is TRBV10-3, the J call TRBJ2-7, with 12 nucleotides matching TRBD1. The germline CDR1 and CDR2 sequences are ENHRY and SYGVKD. Trimming at V came to 6 bases and at J to 6 bases, leaving 6 bases not matched to a gene. This CDR3 has 14 residues. DNA of the CDR3: TGTGCCATCAGGGGGGGACAGGGGGCTTTCGAGCAGTACTTC. This encodes CAIRGGQGAFEQYF.